This T cell receptor (beta chain) emerged from a study of blood T cell repertoires in COVID-19. Across the study: From T cells, B-cell-depleted T cells, or PBMCs came the material, which was cDNA or gDNA.

This clone was seen just once. Everyone who took part was roughly 18 to 90 years old, and they came from 24 US areas. Looked up from germline, CDR1 is MDHEN and CDR2 is SYDVKM. This CDR3 has 15 amino acids. The V end was cut by 6 bases, the J end by 5 bases, with 18 bases between. The authors' processing: Cell counts per sample came from amplifying reference gene primers. The table came from immunoSEQ multiplex PCR; TCRdb's copy has only in-frame clones and leaves some out. That table supplies the V and J calls and clone size; D and trimming were determined from the DNA. The repertoire holds 250,000 to 350,000 clones, with nearly 90% as singletons.

The sequence derives from a woman in her late teens or twenties with acute COVID-19. Sequencing used PBMCs or T cells enriched from blood (not recorded which). V and J are TRBV28 and TRBJ2-3; the D gene is possibly TRBD2 (7 bases). CDR3 residues: CASSWGAGDEDTQYF. In DNA, the CDR3 is TGTGCCAGCAGCTGGGGGGCGGGAGATGAAGATACGCAGTATTTT. Full variable domain (missing parts from reference TRBV28 and TRBJ2-3): DVKVTQSSRYLVKRTGEKVFLECVQDMDHENMFWYRQDPGLGLRLIYFSYDVKMKEKGDIPEGYSVSREKKERFSLILESASTNQTSMYLCASSWGAGDEDTQYFGPGTRLTVL.